This record looks at one T cell receptor beta chain sequence and its context. V lost 4 bases to trimming and J lost 7 bases; unmatched junction nucleotides: 12. The CDR3 contains 15 residues. Germline V gives CDR1 SNHLY, CDR2 FYNNEI. This specimen belongs to a study of technical replicates of blood from a handful of donors. The protocol was immunoSEQ multiplex PCR, while the TCRdb copy is restricted to in-frame clones and leaves out a portion. The sample yields roughly 76,000 clones, 80% to 95% seen once. This clonotype was sampled from a human donor in good health. Some clones in this sample may be carry-over from other donors' samples. Sequencing input: T cells isolated from PBMCs. The V gene is TRBV2, the J gene TRBJ2-7, with 8 bases aligning to TRBD1. Written as DNA, the CDR3 is TGTGCCAGCAGTGCCACAGGGGGACCCGCCGGGGAGCAGTACTTC. Translated, it gives CASSATGGPAGEQYF.